This entry lists 5 T cell receptor beta chains sequenced from one sample in a study of molecular identifiers for immune sequencing clone quantification. TCRdb independently ran MiXCR on the PCR reads; one entry per CDR3 protein. The sample consists of 79,000 or so distinct CDR3 sequences, 20% to 30% of them appearing once. The specimen was naive CD8+ T cells from blood, with Jurkat cell RNA spiked in. Subset in this sample: FACS-sorted CD8+CD4-CCR7+CD45RA+ naive T cells. Receptors originate from a human donor in good health. Some libraries in this study had Jurkat cell RNA spiked in.

This clonotype was found a few times. The chain carries TRBV7-6 and TRBJ1-1; D is undetermined. The germline CDR1 and CDR2 sequences are SGHVS and FNYEAQ. The CDR3 length is 14 residues. The V gene lost 5 bases and the J gene lost 0 bases, with 10 bases spanning the gap. CDR3 coding DNA: TGTGCCAGCAGCCCCGGAGGCATGAACACTGAAGCTTTCTTT. Amino acid sequence: CASSPGGMNTEAFF.

The chain is built from TRBV4-1 and TRBJ2-1; D perhaps matches TRBD1 (6 bases). Germline V gene data show CDR1 as MGHRA and CDR2 as YSYEKL. Deletions cut 1 base from V and 4 bases from J, with 11 bases between. The CDR3 consists of 15 residues. CDR3 sequence (DNA): TGCGCCAGCAGCCAAGGCTGGACAGTATACAATGAGCAGTTCTTC. Translated, it gives CASSQGWTVYNEQFF.

This clonotype came up a few times. The chain combines TRBV12-3 or TRBV12-4 with TRBJ2-2; D is uncertain. CDR3 length equals 13 residues. V was shortened by 2 bases and J by 5 bases, with 6 bases between the two germline ends. The chain's CDR3 is CASSLPRTGELFF. The CDR3 nucleotides are TGTGCCAGCAGTTTACCTAGGACCGGGGAGCTGTTTTTT.

This clonotype was seen more than once but under ten times. V and J are TRBV7-2 and TRBJ1-6; D possibly corresponds to TRBD1 (5 bases). From germline, CDR1 is SGHTA and CDR2 FQGNSA. Trimming shortened V by 1 base and J by 0 bases, and 7 bases separated the two germline ends. This CDR3 spans 16 amino acids. Here the CDR3 reads CASSLGGSSYNSPLHF. Here the CDR3 DNA reads TGTGCCAGCAGCTTAGGGGGGAGCTCCTATAATTCACCCCTCCACTTT. The full variable domain, in which reference TRBV7-2 and TRBJ1-6 provide the parts outside the CDR3, is GAGVSQSPSNKVTEKGKDVELRCDPISGHTALYWYRQSLGQGLEFLIYFQGNSAPDKSGLPSDRFSAERTGGSVSTLTIQRTQQEDSAVYLCASSLGGSSYNSPLHFGNGTRLTVT.

The V and J genes are TRBV12-5 and TRBJ1-2; tentative D call: TRBD1 (5 bases). CDR1 is LGHNT and CDR2 is FRNRAP in the germline V gene. This CDR3 contains 15 residues. V gave up 6 bases and J gave up 8 bases, with 22 bases separating them. The CDR3 nucleotides are TGTGCTAGTGGCATCGCCGACAGTCCCCTTCGGGGCTACACCTTC. Protein: CASGIADSPLRGYTF.